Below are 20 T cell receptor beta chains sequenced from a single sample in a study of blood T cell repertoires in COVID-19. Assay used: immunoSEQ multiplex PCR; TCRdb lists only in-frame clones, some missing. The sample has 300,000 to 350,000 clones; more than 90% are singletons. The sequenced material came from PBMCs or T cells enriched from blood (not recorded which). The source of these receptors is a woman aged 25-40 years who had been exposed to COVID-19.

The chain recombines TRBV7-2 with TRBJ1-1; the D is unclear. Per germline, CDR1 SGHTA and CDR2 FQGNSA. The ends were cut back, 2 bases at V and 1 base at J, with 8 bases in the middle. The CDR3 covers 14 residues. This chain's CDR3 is CASSLSTQNTEAFF. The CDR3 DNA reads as TGTGCCAGCAGCTTAAGCACCCAGAACACTGAAGCTTTCTTT.

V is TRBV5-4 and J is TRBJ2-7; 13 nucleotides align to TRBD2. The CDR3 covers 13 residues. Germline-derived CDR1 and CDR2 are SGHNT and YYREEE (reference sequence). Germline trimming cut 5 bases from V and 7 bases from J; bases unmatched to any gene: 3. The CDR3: CASSEGLAGEQYF. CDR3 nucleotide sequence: TGTGCCAGCAGTGAGGGACTAGCGGGGGAGCAGTACTTC.

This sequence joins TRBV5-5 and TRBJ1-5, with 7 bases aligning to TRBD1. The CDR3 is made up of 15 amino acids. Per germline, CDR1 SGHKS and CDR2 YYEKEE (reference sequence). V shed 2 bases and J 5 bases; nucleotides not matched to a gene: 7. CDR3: CASSFLGQTDQPQHF. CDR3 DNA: TGTGCCAGCAGCTTTCTGGGACAGACTGATCAGCCCCAGCATTTT.

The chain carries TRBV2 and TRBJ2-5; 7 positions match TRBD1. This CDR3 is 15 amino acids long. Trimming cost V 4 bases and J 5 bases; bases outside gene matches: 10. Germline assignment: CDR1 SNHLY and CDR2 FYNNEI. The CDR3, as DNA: TGTGCCAGCAGTGGCGACACGACAGGGCGGGAGACCCAGTACTTC. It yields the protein CASSGDTTGRETQYF. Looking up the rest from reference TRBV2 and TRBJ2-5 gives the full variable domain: EPEVTQTPSHQVTQMGQEVILRCVPISNHLYFYWYRQILGQKVEFLVSFYNNEISEKSEIFDDQFSVERPDGSNFTLKIRSTKLEDSAMYFCASSGDTTGRETQYFGPGTRLLVL.

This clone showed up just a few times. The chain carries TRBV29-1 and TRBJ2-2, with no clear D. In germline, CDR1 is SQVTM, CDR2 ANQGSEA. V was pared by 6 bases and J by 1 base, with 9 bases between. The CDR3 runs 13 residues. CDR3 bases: TGCAGCGTGGTGCCGGGGAACACCGGGGAGCTGTTTTTT. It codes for CSVVPGNTGELFF.

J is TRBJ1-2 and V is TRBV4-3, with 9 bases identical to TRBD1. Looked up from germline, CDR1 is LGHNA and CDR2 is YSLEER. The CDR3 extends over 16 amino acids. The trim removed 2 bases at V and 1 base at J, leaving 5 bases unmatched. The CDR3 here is CASSQPGQGFNYGYTF. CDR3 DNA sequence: TGCGCCAGCAGCCAACCGGGACAGGGATTTAACTATGGCTACACCTTC.

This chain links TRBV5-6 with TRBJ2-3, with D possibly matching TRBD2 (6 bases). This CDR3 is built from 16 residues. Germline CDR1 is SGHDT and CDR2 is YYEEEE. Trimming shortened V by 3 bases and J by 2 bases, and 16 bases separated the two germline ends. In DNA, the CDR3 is TGTGCCAGCAGCTCTAGCGCATTACGAAACACAGATACGCAGTATTTT. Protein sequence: CASSSSALRNTDTQYF.

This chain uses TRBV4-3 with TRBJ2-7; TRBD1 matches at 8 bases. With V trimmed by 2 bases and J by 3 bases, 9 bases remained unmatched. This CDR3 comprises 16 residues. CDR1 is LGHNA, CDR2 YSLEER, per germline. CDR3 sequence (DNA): TGCGCCAGCAGCCAACTCCTACAGGGGGTGATCTACGAGCAGTACTTC. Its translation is CASSQLLQGVIYEQYF.

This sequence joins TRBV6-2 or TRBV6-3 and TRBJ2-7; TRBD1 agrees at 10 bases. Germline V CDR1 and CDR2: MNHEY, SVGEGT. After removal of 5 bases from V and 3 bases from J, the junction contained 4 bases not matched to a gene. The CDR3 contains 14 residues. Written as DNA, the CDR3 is TGTGCCAGCAGTCCCTGGGACAGGGGCTACGAGCAGTACTTC. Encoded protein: CASSPWDRGYEQYF.

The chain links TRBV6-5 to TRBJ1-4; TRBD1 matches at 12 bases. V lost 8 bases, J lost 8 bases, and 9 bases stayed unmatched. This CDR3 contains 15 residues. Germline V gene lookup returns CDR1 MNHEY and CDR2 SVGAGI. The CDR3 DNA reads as TGTGCCAGCGGGACAGGGGGCGTTCTTAAGGAAAAACTGTTTTTT. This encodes CASGTGGVLKEKLFF.

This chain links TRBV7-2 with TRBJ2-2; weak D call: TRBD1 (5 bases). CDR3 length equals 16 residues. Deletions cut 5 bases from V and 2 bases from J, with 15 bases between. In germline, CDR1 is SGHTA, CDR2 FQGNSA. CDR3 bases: TGTGCCAGCAGCCCAAGGGGTTTGCGCAACACCGGGGAGCTGTTTTTT. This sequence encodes CASSPRGLRNTGELFF.

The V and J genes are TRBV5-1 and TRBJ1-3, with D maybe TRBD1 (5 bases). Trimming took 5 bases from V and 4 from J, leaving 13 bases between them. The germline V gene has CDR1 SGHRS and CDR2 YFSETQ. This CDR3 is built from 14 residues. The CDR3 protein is CASSQGNGGNTIYF. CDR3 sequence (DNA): TGCGCCAGCAGTCAGGGAAACGGGGGAAACACCATATATTTT.

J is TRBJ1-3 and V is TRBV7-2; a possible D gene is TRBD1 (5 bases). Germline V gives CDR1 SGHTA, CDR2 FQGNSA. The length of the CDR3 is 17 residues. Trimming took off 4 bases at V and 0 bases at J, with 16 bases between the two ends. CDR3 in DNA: TGTGCCAGCAGCTCACCGGACATACCGAGCTCTGGAAACACCATATATTTT. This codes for CASSSPDIPSSGNTIYF.

In DNA, the CDR3 is TGTGCCAGCAGTTTCACAGGGAATTCACCCCTCCACTTT. Encoded protein: CASSFTGNSPLHF. V usage is TRBV5-6 and J usage is TRBJ1-6; D is possibly TRBD1 (6 bases). V lost 5 bases and J lost 7, with 10 bases in between. Germline-derived CDR1 and CDR2 are SGHDT and YYEEEE. The CDR3 totals 13 residues.

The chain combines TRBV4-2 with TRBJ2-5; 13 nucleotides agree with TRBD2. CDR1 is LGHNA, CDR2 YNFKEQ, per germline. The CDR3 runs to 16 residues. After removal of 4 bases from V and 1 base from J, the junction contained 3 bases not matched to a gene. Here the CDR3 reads CASSPGLAGAQETQYF. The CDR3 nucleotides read TGTGCCAGCAGCCCTGGACTAGCGGGGGCCCAAGAGACCCAGTACTTC.

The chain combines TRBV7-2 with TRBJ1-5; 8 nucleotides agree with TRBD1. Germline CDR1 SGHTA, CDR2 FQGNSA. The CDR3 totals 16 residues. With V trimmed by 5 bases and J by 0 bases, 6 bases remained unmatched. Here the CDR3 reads CASSGRTGYSNQPQHF. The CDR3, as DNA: TGTGCCAGCAGCGGAAGGACAGGGTATAGCAATCAGCCCCAGCATTTT.

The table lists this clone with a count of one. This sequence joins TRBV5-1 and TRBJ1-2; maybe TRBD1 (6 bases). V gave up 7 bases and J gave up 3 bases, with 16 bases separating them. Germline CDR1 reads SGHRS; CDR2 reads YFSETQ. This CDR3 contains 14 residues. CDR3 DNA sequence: TGCGCCAGCGGTACGGGGGGCTTCGACTATGGCTACACCTTC. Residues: CASGTGGFDYGYTF.

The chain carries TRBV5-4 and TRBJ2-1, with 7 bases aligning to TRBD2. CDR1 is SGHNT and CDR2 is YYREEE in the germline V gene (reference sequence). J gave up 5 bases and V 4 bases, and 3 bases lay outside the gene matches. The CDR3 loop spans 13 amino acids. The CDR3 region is CASSPGLHNEQFF. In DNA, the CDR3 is TGTGCCAGCAGCCCGGGACTACACAATGAGCAGTTCTTC.

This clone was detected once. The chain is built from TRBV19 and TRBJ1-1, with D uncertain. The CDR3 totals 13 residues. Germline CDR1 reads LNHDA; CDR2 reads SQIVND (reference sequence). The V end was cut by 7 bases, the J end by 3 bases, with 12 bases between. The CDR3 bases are TGTGCCAGTACCTATGACTCATACACTGAAGCTTTCTTT. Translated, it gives CASTYDSYTEAFF.

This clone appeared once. CDR3 nucleotide sequence: TGTGCCTGGACCTTACGGTTAGCGGGGGACTACACAGATACGCAGTATTTT. Its protein is CAWTLRLAGDYTDTQYF. V and J are TRBV30 and TRBJ2-3; 9 nucleotides align to TRBD2. This CDR3 region has 17 residues. The V and J ends lost 4 bases and 2 bases, in that order; junction bases with no gene match: 13. The germline CDR1 and CDR2 sequences are GTSNPN and SVGIG (reference sequence).